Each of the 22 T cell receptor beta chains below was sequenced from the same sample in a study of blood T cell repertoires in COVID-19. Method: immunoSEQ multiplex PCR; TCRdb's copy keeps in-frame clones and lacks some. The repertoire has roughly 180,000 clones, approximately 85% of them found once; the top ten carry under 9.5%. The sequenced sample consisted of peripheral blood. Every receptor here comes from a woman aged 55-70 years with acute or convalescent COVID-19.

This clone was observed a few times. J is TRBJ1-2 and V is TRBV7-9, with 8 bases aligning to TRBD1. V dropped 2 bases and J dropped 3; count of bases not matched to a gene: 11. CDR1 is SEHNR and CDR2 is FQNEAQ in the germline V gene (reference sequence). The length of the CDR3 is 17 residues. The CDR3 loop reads CASSLMGVTGEYYGYTF. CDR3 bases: TGTGCCAGCAGCTTAATGGGTGTGACAGGGGAGTACTATGGCTACACCTTC.

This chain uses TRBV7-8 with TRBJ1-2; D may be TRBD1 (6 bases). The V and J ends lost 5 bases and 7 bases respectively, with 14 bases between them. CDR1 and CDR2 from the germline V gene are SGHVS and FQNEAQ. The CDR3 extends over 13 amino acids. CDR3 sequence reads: CASSPRGASGYTF. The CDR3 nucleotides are TGTGCCAGCAGCCCCCGGGGGGCCAGTGGCTACACCTTC.

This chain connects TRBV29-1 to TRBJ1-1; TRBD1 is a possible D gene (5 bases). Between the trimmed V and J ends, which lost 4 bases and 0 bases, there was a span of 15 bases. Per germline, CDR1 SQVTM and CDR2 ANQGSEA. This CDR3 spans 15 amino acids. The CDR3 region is CSVGSKGLLNTEAFF. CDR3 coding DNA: TGCAGCGTTGGGAGCAAGGGGCTGCTGAACACTGAAGCTTTCTTT.

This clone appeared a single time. In nucleotides, the CDR3 is TGTGCCAGCAGCTTGGGGCCTGGGACAGCTAATTCACCCCTCCACTTT. Encoded protein: CASSLGPGTANSPLHF. This rearrangement joins TRBV7-3 to TRBJ1-6; TRBD1 aligns across 7 bases. Trimming took 3 bases from V and 6 from J; bases not matched to a gene: 8. Per the germline V gene, CDR1 is SGHTA and CDR2 is FQGTGA. The CDR3 has 16 residues.

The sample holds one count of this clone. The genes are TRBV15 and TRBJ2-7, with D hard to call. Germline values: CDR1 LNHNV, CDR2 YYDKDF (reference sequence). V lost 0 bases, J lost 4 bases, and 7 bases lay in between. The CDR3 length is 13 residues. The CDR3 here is CATSRDTEYEQYF. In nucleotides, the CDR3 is TGTGCCACCAGCAGAGATACGGAGTACGAGCAGTACTTC.

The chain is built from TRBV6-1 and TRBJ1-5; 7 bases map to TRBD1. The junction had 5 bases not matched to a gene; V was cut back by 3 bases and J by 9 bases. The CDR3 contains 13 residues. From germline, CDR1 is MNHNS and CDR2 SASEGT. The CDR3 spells CASSDQGGGPQHF. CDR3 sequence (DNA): TGTGCCAGCAGTGACCAGGGGGGAGGGCCCCAGCATTTT.

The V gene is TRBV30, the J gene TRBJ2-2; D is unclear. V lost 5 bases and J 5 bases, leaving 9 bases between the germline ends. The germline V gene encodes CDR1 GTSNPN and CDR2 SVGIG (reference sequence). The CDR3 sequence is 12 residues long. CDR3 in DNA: TGTGCCTGGCCCCGCGTTACCGGGGAGCTGTTTTTT. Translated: CAWPRVTGELFF. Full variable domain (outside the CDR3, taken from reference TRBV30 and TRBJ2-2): SQTIHQWPATLVQPVGSPLSLECTVEGTSNPNLYWYRQAAGRGLQLLFYSVGIGQISSEVPQNLSASRPQDRQFILSSKKLLLSDSGFYLCAWPRVTGELFFGEGSRLTVL.

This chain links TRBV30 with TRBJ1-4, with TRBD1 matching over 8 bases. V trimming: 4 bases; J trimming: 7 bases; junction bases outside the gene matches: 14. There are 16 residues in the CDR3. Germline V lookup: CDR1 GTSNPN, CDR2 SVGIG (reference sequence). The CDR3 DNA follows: TGTGCCTGGACTAAAACATTTACAGGGGGAAGTGAAAAACTGTTTTTT. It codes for CAWTKTFTGGSEKLFF.

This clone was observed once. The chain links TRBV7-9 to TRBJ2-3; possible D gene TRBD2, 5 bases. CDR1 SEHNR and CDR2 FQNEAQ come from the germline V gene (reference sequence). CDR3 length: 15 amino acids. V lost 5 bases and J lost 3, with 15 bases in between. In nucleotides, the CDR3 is TGTGCCAGCAGCCTATTTGCCGGGATGACAGATACGCAGTATTTT. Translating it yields CASSLFAGMTDTQYF. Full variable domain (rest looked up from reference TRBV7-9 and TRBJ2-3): DTGVSQNPRHKITKRGQNVTFRCDPISEHNRLYWYRQTLGQGPEFLTYFQNEAQLEKSRLLSDRFSAERPKGSFSTLEIQRTEQGDSAMYLCASSLFAGMTDTQYFGPGTRLTVL.

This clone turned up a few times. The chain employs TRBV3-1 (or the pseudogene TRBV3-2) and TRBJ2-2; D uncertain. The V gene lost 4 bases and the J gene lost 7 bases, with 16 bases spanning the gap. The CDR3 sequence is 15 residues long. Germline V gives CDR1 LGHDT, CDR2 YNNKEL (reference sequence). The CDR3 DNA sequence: TGTGCCAGCAGCCCGCCAGGCTGGGTAGGCGGGGAGCTGTTTTTT. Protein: CASSPPGWVGGELFF.

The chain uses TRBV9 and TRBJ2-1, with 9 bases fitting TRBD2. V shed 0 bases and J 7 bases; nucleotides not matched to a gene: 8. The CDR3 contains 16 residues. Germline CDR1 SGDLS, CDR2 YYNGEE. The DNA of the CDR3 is TGTGCCAGCAGCGTAGCTCTGGGACTAGCAGGGAATGAGCAGTTCTTC. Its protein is CASSVALGLAGNEQFF.

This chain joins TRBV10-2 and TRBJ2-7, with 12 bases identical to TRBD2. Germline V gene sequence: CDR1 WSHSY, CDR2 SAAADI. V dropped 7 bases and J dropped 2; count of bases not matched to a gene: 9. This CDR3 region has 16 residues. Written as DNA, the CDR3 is TGCGCCAGCAACCCTAGCGGGAGGGCTAAAACCTACGAGCAGTACGTC. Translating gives CASNPSGRAKTYEQYV.

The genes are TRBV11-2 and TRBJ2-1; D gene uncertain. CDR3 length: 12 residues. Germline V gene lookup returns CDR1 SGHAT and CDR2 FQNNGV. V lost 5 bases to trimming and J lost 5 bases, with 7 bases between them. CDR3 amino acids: CASSTVHNEQFF. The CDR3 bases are TGTGCCAGCAGCACGGTCCACAATGAGCAGTTCTTC. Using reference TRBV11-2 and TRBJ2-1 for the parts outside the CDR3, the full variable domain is EAGVAQSPRYKIIEKRQSVAFWCNPISGHATLYWYQQILGQGPKLLIQFQNNGVVDDSQLPKDRFSAERLKGVDSTLKIQPAKLEDSAVYLCASSTVHNEQFFGPGTRLTVL.

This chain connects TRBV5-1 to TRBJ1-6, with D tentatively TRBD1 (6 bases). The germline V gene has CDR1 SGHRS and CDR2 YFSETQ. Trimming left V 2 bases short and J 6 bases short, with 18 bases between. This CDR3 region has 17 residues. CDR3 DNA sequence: TGCGCCAGCAGCTTAAAGGGGGACGGGAAAACTAATTCACCCCTCCACTTT. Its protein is CASSLKGDGKTNSPLHF.

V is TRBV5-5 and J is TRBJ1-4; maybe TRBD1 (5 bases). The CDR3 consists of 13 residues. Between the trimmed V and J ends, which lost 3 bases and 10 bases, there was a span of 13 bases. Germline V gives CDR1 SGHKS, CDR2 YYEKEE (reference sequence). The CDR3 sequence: CASSSTGGRKLFF. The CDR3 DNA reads TGTGCCAGCAGCTCAACAGGAGGGCGAAAACTGTTTTTT.

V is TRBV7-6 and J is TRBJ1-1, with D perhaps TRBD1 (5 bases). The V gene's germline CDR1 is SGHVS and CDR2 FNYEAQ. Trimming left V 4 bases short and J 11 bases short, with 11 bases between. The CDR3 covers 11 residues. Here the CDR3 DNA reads TGTGCCAGCAGCTCAGGGTTTGGGGCTTTCTTT. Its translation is CASSSGFGAFF.

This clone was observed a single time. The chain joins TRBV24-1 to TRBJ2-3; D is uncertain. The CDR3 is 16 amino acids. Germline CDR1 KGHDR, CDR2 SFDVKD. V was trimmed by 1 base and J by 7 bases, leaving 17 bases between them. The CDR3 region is CATSDLRTVQLNTQYF. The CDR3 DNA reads TGTGCCACCAGTGATTTAAGAACAGTGCAATTGAATACGCAGTATTTT.

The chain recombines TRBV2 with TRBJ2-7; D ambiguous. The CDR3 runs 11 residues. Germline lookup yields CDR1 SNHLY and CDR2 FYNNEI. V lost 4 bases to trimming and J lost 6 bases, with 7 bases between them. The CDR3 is CASSVGGEQYF. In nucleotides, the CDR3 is TGTGCCAGCAGTGTTGGCGGCGAGCAGTACTTC.

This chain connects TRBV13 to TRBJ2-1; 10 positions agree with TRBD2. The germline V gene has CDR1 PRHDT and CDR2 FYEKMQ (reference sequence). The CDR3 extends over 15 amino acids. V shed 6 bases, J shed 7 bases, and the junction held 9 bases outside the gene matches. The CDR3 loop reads CASRAEGLARNEQFF. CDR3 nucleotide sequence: TGTGCCAGCAGAGCCGAGGGACTAGCGAGGAATGAGCAGTTCTTC.

The CDR3 spells CASSARPDRGLTDTQYF. CDR3 bases: TGTGCCAGCAGCGCACGACCGGACAGGGGGCTGACAGATACGCAGTATTTT. The gene calls are TRBV7-6 and TRBJ2-3, with TRBD1 matching over 11 bases. The CDR3 is 17 amino acids. Germline V gene sequence: CDR1 SGHVS, CDR2 FNYEAQ. V was pared by 5 bases and J by 3 bases, with 10 bases of the junction left unmatched. Combining the CDR3 with reference TRBV7-6 and TRBJ2-3 gives the whole variable domain GAGVSQSPRYKVTKRGQDVALRCDPISGHVSLYWYRQALGQGPEFLTYFNYEAQQDKSGLPNDRFSAERPEGSISTLTIQRTEQRDSAMYRCASSARPDRGLTDTQYFGPGTRLTVL.

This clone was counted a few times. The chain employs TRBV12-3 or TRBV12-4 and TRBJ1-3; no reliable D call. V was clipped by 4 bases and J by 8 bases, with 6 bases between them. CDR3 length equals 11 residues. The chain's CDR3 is CASSSFDTIYF. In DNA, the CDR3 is TGTGCCAGCAGTTCCTTCGACACCATATATTTT.

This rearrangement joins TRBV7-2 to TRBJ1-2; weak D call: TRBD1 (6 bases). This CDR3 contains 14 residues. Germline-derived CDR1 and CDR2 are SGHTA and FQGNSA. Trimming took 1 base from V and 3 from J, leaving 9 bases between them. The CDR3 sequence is CASSLDRADYGYTF. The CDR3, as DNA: TGTGCCAGCAGCTTAGACAGGGCGGACTATGGCTACACCTTC. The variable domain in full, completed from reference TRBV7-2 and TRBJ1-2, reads GAGVSQSPSNKVTEKGKDVELRCDPISGHTALYWYRQSLGQGLEFLIYFQGNSAPDKSGLPSDRFSAERTGGSVSTLTIQRTQQEDSAVYLCASSLDRADYGYTFGSGTRLTVV.